This is a list of T cell receptor beta chains from one sample in a study of cytomegalovirus exposure and HLA in healthy donors. Libraries were prepared by immunoSEQ multiplex PCR; TCRdb keeps only in-frame clonotypes and omits some of them. The sample yields just over 150,000 clones, more than 70% seen once. Specimen: PBMCs. Every receptor here comes from a male donor in good health and CMV-seropositive. CDR3s include the opening cysteine and the closing phenylalanine or tryptophan. The order of the fields is D gene, clone size, J gene, V gene, CDR3 protein, CDR3 DNA. D genes are given only for firm matches. Size values are once, few and many counts, or a class for expanded clones, and some rows have none.

d_gene: -
abundance: -
j_gene: TRBJ2-4
v_gene: TRBV11-2
CDR3aa: CASSLQSTNIQYF
CDR3nt: TGTGCCAGCAGCTTACAGTCCACCAACATTCAGTACTTC

d_gene: -
abundance: -
j_gene: TRBJ1-4
v_gene: TRBV29-1
CDR3aa: CSVETPAREKLFF
CDR3nt: TGCAGCGTTGAAACCCCGGCCAGGGAAAAACTGTTTTTT

d_gene: -
abundance: -
j_gene: TRBJ1-3
v_gene: TRBV28
CDR3aa: CASSPAGRNTIYF
CDR3nt: TGTGCCAGCAGTCCAGCGGGGAGGAACACCATATATTTT

d_gene: TRBD1
abundance: few
j_gene: TRBJ2-7
v_gene: TRBV6-5
CDR3aa: CASSWTGGYEQYF
CDR3nt: TGTGCCAGCAGTTGGACAGGGGGCTACGAGCAGTACTTC

d_gene: -
abundance: -
j_gene: TRBJ2-3
v_gene: TRBV7-3
CDR3aa: CASSFGGSGTDTQYF
CDR3nt: TGTGCCAGCAGCTTCGGCGGTTCGGGCACAGATACGCAGTATTTT

d_gene: -
abundance: once
j_gene: TRBJ2-1
v_gene: TRBV12-5
CDR3aa: CASGFGQGYNEQFF
CDR3nt: TGTGCTAGTGGTTTCGGGCAGGGGTACAATGAGCAGTTCTTC

d_gene: -
abundance: -
j_gene: TRBJ2-1
v_gene: TRBV19
CDR3aa: CASRTRGGGNEQFF
CDR3nt: TGTGCCAGTAGGACCCGTGGAGGCGGCAATGAGCAGTTCTTC

d_gene: TRBD2
abundance: -
j_gene: TRBJ2-1
v_gene: TRBV6-1
CDR3aa: CASSEGWTSSYNEQFF
CDR3nt: TGTGCCAGCAGTGAAGGATGGACTAGTTCCTACAATGAGCAGTTCTTC

d_gene: TRBD2
abundance: few
j_gene: TRBJ2-7
v_gene: TRBV19
CDR3aa: CASSPLSGSRSYEQYF
CDR3nt: TGTGCCAGTAGCCCCTTAAGCGGGAGTAGGTCCTACGAGCAGTACTTC

d_gene: TRBD1
abundance: -
j_gene: TRBJ1-1
v_gene: TRBV5-1
CDR3aa: CASSLDRGNTEAFF
CDR3nt: TGCGCCAGCAGCTTGGACAGGGGTAACACTGAAGCTTTCTTT

d_gene: -
abundance: -
j_gene: TRBJ2-7
v_gene: TRBV30
CDR3aa: CAWSVNSYEQYF
CDR3nt: TGTGCCTGGAGTGTAAACAGCTACGAGCAGTACTTC

d_gene: -
abundance: -
j_gene: TRBJ1-2
v_gene: TRBV11-1
CDR3aa: CASSAGPLYGYTF
CDR3nt: TGTGCCAGCAGCGCGGGTCCTCTCTATGGCTACACCTTC

d_gene: TRBD1
abundance: -
j_gene: TRBJ1-4
v_gene: TRBV5-4
CDR3aa: CASSIRTGGDEKLFF
CDR3nt: TGTGCCAGCAGCATACGGACAGGGGGCGATGAAAAACTGTTTTTT

d_gene: -
abundance: -
j_gene: TRBJ2-3
v_gene: TRBV7-6
CDR3aa: CASSLAPGDTQYF
CDR3nt: TGTGCCAGCAGCTTAGCACCGGGAGATACGCAGTATTTT

d_gene: TRBD1
abundance: -
j_gene: TRBJ1-4
v_gene: TRBV29-1
CDR3aa: CSVEVRTGGGKLFF
CDR3nt: TGCAGCGTTGAAGTTAGGACAGGGGGCGGGAAACTGTTTTTT

d_gene: -
abundance: -
j_gene: TRBJ1-6
v_gene: TRBV14
CDR3aa: CASSQYEAEDSPLHF
CDR3nt: TGTGCCAGCAGCCAATATGAGGCTGAGGATTCACCCCTCCACTTT

d_gene: TRBD1
abundance: -
j_gene: TRBJ1-2
v_gene: TRBV28
CDR3aa: CASSFDRENYGYTF
CDR3nt: TGTGCCAGCAGTTTCGACAGGGAGAACTATGGCTACACCTTC

d_gene: TRBD2
abundance: -
j_gene: TRBJ2-3
v_gene: TRBV11-2
CDR3aa: CASSPRLNSGSTYTQYF
CDR3nt: TGTGCCAGCAGCCCACGACTCAATAGCGGGAGTACGTATACGCAGTATTTT

d_gene: -
abundance: -
j_gene: TRBJ2-3
v_gene: TRBV19
CDR3aa: CASSISPQFPDTQYF
CDR3nt: TGTGCCAGTAGTATATCCCCCCAGTTTCCCGATACGCAGTATTTT

d_gene: -
abundance: few
j_gene: TRBJ2-7
v_gene: TRBV4-1
CDR3aa: CASSQGVGLGGNEQYF
CDR3nt: TGCGCCAGCAGCCAAGGAGTAGGACTGGGCGGCAACGAGCAGTACTTC

d_gene: -
abundance: -
j_gene: TRBJ2-3
v_gene: TRBV27
CDR3aa: CASSLTLVEGTKDF
CDR3nt: TGTGCCAGCAGTTTGACATTAGTGGAGGGAACAAAGGATTTT

d_gene: TRBD1
abundance: few
j_gene: TRBJ2-7
v_gene: TRBV6-6
CDR3aa: CASSRDRGYEQYF
CDR3nt: TGTGCCAGCAGCCGGGACAGGGGGTACGAGCAGTACTTC

d_gene: TRBD2
abundance: -
j_gene: TRBJ2-1
v_gene: TRBV5-1
CDR3aa: CASSFWTSASSYNEQFF
CDR3nt: TGCGCCAGCAGCTTTTGGACTAGCGCTAGCTCCTACAATGAGCAGTTCTTC

d_gene: -
abundance: -
j_gene: TRBJ2-7
v_gene: TRBV4-3
CDR3aa: CASSQGRASYEQYF
CDR3nt: TGCGCCAGCAGCCAAGGCAGGGCAAGCTACGAGCAGTACTTC

d_gene: TRBD1
abundance: -
j_gene: TRBJ1-1
v_gene: TRBV19
CDR3aa: CASSGGTGGTEAFF
CDR3nt: TGTGCCAGTAGTGGGGGGACAGGGGGCACTGAAGCTTTCTTT

d_gene: TRBD2
abundance: -
j_gene: TRBJ2-4
v_gene: TRBV5-1
CDR3aa: CASSLLAGGPKNIQYF
CDR3nt: TGCGCCAGCAGCCTACTAGCGGGAGGACCCAAAAACATTCAGTACTTC

d_gene: -
abundance: -
j_gene: TRBJ2-1
v_gene: TRBV7-2
CDR3aa: CASSLGQRSNNEQFF
CDR3nt: TGTGCCAGCAGCTTAGGCCAGCGGTCAAACAATGAGCAGTTCTTC

d_gene: TRBD1
abundance: -
j_gene: TRBJ2-7
v_gene: TRBV5-1
CDR3aa: CASSNRQGWYEQYF
CDR3nt: TGCGCCAGCAGCAATCGACAGGGGTGGTACGAGCAGTACTTC

d_gene: -
abundance: -
j_gene: TRBJ2-7
v_gene: TRBV7-6
CDR3aa: CASSFVSGDEQYF
CDR3nt: TGTGCTAGCAGCTTTGTTTCCGGGGATGAGCAGTACTTC

d_gene: -
abundance: -
j_gene: TRBJ2-1
v_gene: TRBV9
CDR3aa: CASSVVEGLEQFF
CDR3nt: TGTGCCAGCAGCGTAGTAGAGGGACTGGAGCAGTTCTTC

d_gene: -
abundance: -
j_gene: TRBJ1-6
v_gene: TRBV16
CDR3aa: CASSLDSALGSLHF
CDR3nt: TGTGCCAGCAGCCTCGACTCGGCCTTAGGTTCCCTCCACTTT

d_gene: -
abundance: -
j_gene: TRBJ1-1
v_gene: TRBV7-8
CDR3aa: CASSLGATANTEAFF
CDR3nt: TGTGCCAGCAGCTTAGGGGCGACAGCGAACACTGAAGCTTTCTTT

d_gene: TRBD2
abundance: -
j_gene: TRBJ2-5
v_gene: TRBV7-6
CDR3aa: CASSLNSGSGETQYF
CDR3nt: TGTGCCAGCAGCTTAAATAGCGGGAGTGGGGAGACCCAGTACTTC

d_gene: -
abundance: few
j_gene: TRBJ1-1
v_gene: TRBV4-3
CDR3aa: CASSQEEGRTEAFF
CDR3nt: TGCGCCAGCAGCCAAGAAGAGGGAAGGACTGAAGCTTTCTTT

d_gene: TRBD1
abundance: once
j_gene: TRBJ2-2
v_gene: TRBV27
CDR3aa: CASSSFRDRGTDTGELFF
CDR3nt: TGTGCCAGCAGTTCGTTCCGGGACAGGGGAACGGACACCGGGGAGCTGTTTTTT

d_gene: -
abundance: -
j_gene: TRBJ2-5
v_gene: TRBV5-1
CDR3aa: CASTLGGLQETQYF
CDR3nt: TGCGCCAGCACCTTGGGGGGGCTGCAAGAGACCCAGTACTTC

d_gene: -
abundance: once
j_gene: TRBJ2-7
v_gene: TRBV27
CDR3aa: CASSLSSGLREQYF
CDR3nt: TGTGCCAGCAGTTTATCGTCGGGGTTGCGCGAGCAGTACTTC

d_gene: -
abundance: -
j_gene: TRBJ2-2
v_gene: TRBV5-1
CDR3aa: CATTLAAGELFF
CDR3nt: TGCGCCACCACCCTGGCCGCCGGGGAGCTGTTTTTT

d_gene: -
abundance: few
j_gene: TRBJ1-3
v_gene: TRBV7-6
CDR3aa: CASSSAGNTIYF
CDR3nt: TGTGCCAGCAGCTCAGCTGGAAACACCATATATTTT

d_gene: TRBD2
abundance: -
j_gene: TRBJ2-3
v_gene: TRBV9
CDR3aa: CASSVAPGGPQYF
CDR3nt: TGTGCCAGCAGCGTAGCTCCGGGGGGGCCGCAGTATTTT

d_gene: TRBD1
abundance: -
j_gene: TRBJ2-5
v_gene: TRBV10-3
CDR3aa: CAISEPGGEETQYF
CDR3nt: TGTGCCATCAGTGAACCAGGGGGTGAAGAGACCCAGTACTTC

d_gene: -
abundance: -
j_gene: TRBJ1-2
v_gene: TRBV12-5
CDR3aa: CASGSGLGYGYTF
CDR3nt: TGTGCTAGTGGTTCGGGTCTGGGCTATGGCTACACCTTC

d_gene: -
abundance: -
j_gene: TRBJ2-7
v_gene: TRBV19
CDR3aa: CASSIALRVREQYF
CDR3nt: TGTGCCAGTAGTATAGCTCTCCGGGTGAGGGAGCAGTACTTC

d_gene: -
abundance: -
j_gene: TRBJ1-1
v_gene: TRBV6-5
CDR3aa: CASRGHLNTEAFF
CDR3nt: TGTGCCAGCAGGGGACACTTGAACACTGAAGCTTTCTTT

d_gene: -
abundance: -
j_gene: TRBJ1-5
v_gene: TRBV6-5
CDR3aa: CASATVNQPQHF
CDR3nt: TGTGCCAGCGCGACAGTTAATCAGCCCCAGCATTTT

d_gene: TRBD2
abundance: -
j_gene: TRBJ2-7
v_gene: TRBV30
CDR3aa: CAWRTGGTSVGYEQYF
CDR3nt: TGTGCCTGGAGGACGGGAGGGACTAGCGTGGGCTACGAGCAGTACTTC

d_gene: TRBD1
abundance: -
j_gene: TRBJ1-4
v_gene: TRBV6-5
CDR3aa: CASRGNRGNEKLFF
CDR3nt: TGTGCCAGCAGGGGGAACAGGGGTAATGAAAAACTGTTTTTT

d_gene: -
abundance: -
j_gene: TRBJ2-7
v_gene: TRBV5-8
CDR3aa: CASSPTYEQYF
CDR3nt: TGTGCCAGCAGCCCCACCTACGAGCAGTACTTC